This TCR beta chain was obtained from a study of blood T cell repertoires in COVID-19. Study-wide background: Researchers got acute and convalescent COVID-19 samples from the United States, Italy and Spain. Sources were T cells, B-cell-depleted T cells, or PBMCs; the material itself was cDNA or gDNA.

Germline-derived CDR1 and CDR2 are KGHSH and LQKENI. This CDR3 region has 16 residues. V shed 3 bases and J shed 2 bases, with 15 bases lying between them. In the original analysis: From reference gene primer amplification, estimates of nucleated cell counts were derived. Data came from immunoSEQ multiplex PCR; TCRdb stores just in-frame clones and leaves some out. That table is the source of V, J and clone size, and D and trimming were worked out from the DNA. The data contain about 140,000 clones, around 90% of them seen just once; the ten biggest clones take up about 4.7%. Input material: peripheral blood. The chain employs TRBV18 and TRBJ2-3; D is perhaps TRBD2 (5 bases). The source is a human donor in a cohort sampled during active COVID-19. The CDR3 loop is CASSPTSGLITDTQYF. As DNA, the CDR3 is TGTGCCAGCTCACCGACGTCTGGACTTATCACAGATACGCAGTATTTT.